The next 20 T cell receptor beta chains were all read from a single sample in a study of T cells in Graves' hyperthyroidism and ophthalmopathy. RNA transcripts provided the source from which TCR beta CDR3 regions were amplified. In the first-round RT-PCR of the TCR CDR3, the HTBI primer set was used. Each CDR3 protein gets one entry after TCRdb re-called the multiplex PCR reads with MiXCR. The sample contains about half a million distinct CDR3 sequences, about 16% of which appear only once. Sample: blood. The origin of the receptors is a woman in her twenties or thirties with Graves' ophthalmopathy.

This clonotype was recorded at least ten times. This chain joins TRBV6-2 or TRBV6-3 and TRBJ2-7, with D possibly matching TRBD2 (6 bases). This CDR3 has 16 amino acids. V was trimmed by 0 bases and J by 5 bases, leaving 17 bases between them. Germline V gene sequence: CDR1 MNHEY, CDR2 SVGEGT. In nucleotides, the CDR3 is TGTGCCAGCAGTTACTCTTTTGGTTCGGGAGAAAACGAGCAGTACTTC. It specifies CASSYSFGSGENEQYF.

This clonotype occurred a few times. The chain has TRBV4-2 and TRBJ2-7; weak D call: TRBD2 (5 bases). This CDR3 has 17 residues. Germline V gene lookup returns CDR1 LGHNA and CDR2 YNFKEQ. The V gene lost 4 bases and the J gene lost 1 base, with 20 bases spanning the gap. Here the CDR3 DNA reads TGTGCCAGCAGCCTACCGGACCCCGGGGTTGGGTCCTACGAGCAGTACTTC. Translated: CASSLPDPGVGSYEQYF.

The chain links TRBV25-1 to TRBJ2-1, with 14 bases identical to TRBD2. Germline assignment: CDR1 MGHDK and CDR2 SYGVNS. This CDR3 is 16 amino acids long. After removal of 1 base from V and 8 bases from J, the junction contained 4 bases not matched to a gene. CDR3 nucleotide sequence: TGTGCCAGCAGTGAATCGGGACTAGCGGGAGTCTATGAGCAGTTCTTC. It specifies CASSESGLAGVYEQFF.

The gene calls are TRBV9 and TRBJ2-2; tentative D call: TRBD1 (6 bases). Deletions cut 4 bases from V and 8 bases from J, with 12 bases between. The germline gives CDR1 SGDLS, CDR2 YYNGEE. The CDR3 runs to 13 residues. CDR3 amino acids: CASSLQGEGELFF. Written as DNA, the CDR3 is TGTGCCAGCAGCCTACAGGGTGAGGGGGAGCTGTTTTTT.

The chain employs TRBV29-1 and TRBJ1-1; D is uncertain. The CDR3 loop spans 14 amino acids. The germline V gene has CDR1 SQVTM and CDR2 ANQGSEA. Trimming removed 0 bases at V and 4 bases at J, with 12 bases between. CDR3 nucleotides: TGCAGCGTTGAAGATCAGGTCACGGGCACTGAAGCTTTCTTT. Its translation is CSVEDQVTGTEAFF.

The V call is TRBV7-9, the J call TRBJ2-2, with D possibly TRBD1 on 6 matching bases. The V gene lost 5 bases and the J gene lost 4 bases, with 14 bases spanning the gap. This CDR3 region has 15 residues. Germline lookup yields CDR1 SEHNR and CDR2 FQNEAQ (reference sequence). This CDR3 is CASSAGQLSTGELFF. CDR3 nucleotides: TGTGCCAGCAGCGCTGGACAGCTCAGCACCGGGGAGCTGTTTTTT. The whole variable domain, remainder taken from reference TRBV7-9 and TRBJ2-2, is DTGVSQNPRHKITKRGQNVTFRCDPISEHNRLYWYRQTLGQGPEFLTYFQNEAQLEKSRLLSDRFSAERPKGSFSTLEIQRTEQGDSAMYLCASSAGQLSTGELFFGEGSRLTVL.

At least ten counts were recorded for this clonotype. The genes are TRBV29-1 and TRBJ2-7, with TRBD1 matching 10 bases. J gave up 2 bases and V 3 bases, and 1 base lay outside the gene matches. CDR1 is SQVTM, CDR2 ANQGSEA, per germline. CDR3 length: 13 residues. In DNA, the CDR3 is TGCAGCGTTGACGGGACAGGGGCCTACGAGCAGTACTTC. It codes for CSVDGTGAYEQYF.

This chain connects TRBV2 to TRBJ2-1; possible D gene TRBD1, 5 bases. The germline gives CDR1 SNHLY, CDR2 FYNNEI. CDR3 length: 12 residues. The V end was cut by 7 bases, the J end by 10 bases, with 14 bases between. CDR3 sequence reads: CASMGQGREQFF. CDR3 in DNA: TGTGCCAGCATGGGCCAGGGTAGGGAGCAGTTCTTC. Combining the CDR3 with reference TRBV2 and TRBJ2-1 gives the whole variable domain EPEVTQTPSHQVTQMGQEVILRCVPISNHLYFYWYRQILGQKVEFLVSFYNNEISEKSEIFDDQFSVERPDGSNFTLKIRSTKLEDSAMYFCASMGQGREQFFGPGTRLTVL.

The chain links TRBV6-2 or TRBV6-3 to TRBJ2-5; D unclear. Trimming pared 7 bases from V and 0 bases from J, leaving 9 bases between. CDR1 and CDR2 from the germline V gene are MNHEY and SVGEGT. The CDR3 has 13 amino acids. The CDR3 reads CASTRTYQETQYF. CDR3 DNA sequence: TGTGCCAGCACGCGAACGTACCAAGAGACCCAGTACTTC.

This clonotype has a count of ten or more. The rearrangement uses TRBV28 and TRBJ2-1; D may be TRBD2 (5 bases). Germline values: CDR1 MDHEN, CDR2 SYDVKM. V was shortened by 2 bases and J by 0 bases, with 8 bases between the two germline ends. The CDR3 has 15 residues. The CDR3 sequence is CASSLMGSSYNEQFF. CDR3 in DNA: TGTGCCAGCAGTTTAATGGGGAGCTCCTACAATGAGCAGTTCTTC.

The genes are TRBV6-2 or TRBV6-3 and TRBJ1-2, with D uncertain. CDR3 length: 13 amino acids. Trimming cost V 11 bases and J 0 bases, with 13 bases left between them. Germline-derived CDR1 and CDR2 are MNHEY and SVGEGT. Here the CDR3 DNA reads TGTGCCGGCTCGACTGCTGCTAACTATGGCTACACCTTC. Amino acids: CAGSTAANYGYTF.

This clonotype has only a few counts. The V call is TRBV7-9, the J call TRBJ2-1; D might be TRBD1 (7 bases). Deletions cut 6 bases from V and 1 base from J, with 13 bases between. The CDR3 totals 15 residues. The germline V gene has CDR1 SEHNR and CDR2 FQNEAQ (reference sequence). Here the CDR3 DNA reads TGTGCCAGCAGTACCAGGGGGGTGTCCTACAATGAGCAGTTCTTC. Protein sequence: CASSTRGVSYNEQFF.

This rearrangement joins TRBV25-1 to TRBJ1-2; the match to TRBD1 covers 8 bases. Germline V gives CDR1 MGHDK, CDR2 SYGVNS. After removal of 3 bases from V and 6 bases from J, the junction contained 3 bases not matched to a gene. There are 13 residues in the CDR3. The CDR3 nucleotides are TGTGCCAGCAGTGACGACAGGGGTCATGGCTACACCTTC. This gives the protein CASSDDRGHGYTF.

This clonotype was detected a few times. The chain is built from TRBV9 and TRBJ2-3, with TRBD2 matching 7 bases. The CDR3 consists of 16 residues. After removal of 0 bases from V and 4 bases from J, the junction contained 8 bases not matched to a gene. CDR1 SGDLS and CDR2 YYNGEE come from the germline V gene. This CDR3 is CASSVASGNVADTQYF. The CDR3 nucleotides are TGTGCCAGCAGCGTAGCCAGCGGGAATGTTGCAGATACGCAGTATTTT.

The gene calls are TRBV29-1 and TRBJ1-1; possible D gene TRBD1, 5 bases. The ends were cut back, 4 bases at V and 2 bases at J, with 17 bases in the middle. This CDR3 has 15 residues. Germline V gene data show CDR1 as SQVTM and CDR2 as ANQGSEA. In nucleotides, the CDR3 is TGCAGCGTTGGGCCCGACCTGGGGACTAACACTGAAGCTTTCTTT. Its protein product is CSVGPDLGTNTEAFF.

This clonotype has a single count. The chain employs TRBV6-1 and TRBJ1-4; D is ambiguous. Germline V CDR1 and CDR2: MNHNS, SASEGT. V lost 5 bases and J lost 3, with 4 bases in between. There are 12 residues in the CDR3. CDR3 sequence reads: CASSNPNEKLFF. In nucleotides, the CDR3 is TGTGCCAGCAGTAACCCTAATGAAAAACTGTTTTTT.

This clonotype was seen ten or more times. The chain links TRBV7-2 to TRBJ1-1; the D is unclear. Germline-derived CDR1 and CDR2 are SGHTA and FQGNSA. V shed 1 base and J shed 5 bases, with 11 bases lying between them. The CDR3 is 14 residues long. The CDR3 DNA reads TGTGCCAGCAGCTTAGTTCCGGGAGGGACTGAAGCTTTCTTT. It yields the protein CASSLVPGGTEAFF.

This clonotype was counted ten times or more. The CDR3 spells CASSELGRARGEPQHF. Here the CDR3 DNA reads TGTGCCAGCAGTGAATTAGGCAGGGCTCGTGGGGAGCCCCAGCATTTT. This sequence joins TRBV2 and TRBJ1-5; a possible D gene is TRBD1 (5 bases). Deletions cut 2 bases from V and 8 bases from J, with 19 bases between. The CDR3 totals 16 residues. CDR1 and CDR2 from the germline V gene are SNHLY and FYNNEI. The whole variable domain, remainder taken from reference TRBV2 and TRBJ1-5, is EPEVTQTPSHQVTQMGQEVILRCVPISNHLYFYWYRQILGQKVEFLVSFYNNEISEKSEIFDDQFSVERPDGSNFTLKIRSTKLEDSAMYFCASSELGRARGEPQHFGDGTRLSIL.

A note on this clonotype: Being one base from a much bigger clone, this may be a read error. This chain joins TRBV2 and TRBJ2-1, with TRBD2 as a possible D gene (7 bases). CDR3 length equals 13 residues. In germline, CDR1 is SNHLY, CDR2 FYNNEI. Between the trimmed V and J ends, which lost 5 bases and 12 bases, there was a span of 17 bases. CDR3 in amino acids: CASSRGDRGGQFF. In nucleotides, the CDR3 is TGTGCCAGCAGTCGAGGAGATAGGGGGGGGCAGTTCTTC.

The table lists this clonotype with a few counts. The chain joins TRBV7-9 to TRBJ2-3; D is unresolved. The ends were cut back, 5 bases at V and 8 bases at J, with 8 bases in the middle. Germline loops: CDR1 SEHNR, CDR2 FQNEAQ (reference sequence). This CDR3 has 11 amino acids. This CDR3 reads CASSPKVTQYF. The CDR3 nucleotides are TGTGCCAGCAGCCCAAAGGTTACGCAGTATTTT.